The clone carrying this TCR beta chain appeared many times. The antigen is unknown. TCR beta libraries were built with iRepertoire HTBI primers and Arm-PCR of CDR3 regions. TCRdb reprocessed the multiplex PCR reads via MiXCR and lists one record per CDR3 protein. The data show hundreds of thousands of distinct CDR3 sequences, around 20% seen once. Stated time point: persistent/refractory GD, antithyroid drugs over 5 years with positive TRAb. RNA isolated from PBMCs was used to make the TCR library. Patients were from an endocrinology department in Xi'an, China. These data are taken from a study of regulatory T cells in long-lasting Graves disease. Study results and limitations: Gene preferences differed: TRBV28, TRBJ1-2, TRBJ2-5 in persistent cases.

This CDR3 has 16 residues. Trimming took 0 bases from V and 1 from J, leaving 13 bases between them. Looked up from germline, CDR1 is SGHRS and CDR2 is YFSETQ. This chain links TRBV5-1 with TRBJ2-5; no reliable D call. This material consisted of peripheral blood mononuclear cells (PBMCs), taken when the disease was refractory, from a patient treated with antithyroid drugs. The receptor comes from a female donor with Graves disease. This CDR3 reads CASSLDSELVQETQYF. The CDR3 bases are TGCGCCAGCAGCTTGGATTCGGAGTTAGTCCAAGAGACCCAGTACTTC. Using reference TRBV5-1 and TRBJ2-5 for the parts outside the CDR3, the full variable domain is KAGVTQTPRYLIKTRGQQVTLSCSPISGHRSVSWYQQTPGQGLQFLFEYFSETQRNKGNFPGRFSGRQFSNSRSEMNVSTLELGDSALYLCASSLDSELVQETQYFGPGTRLLVL.